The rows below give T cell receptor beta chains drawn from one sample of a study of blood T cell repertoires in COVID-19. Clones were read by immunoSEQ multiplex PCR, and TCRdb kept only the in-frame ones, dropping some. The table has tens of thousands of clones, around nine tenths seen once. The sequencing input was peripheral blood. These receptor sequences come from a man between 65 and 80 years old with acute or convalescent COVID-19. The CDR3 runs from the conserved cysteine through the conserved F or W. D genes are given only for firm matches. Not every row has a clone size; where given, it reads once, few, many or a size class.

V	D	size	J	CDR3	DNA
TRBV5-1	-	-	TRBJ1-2	CASSLATGSYGYTF	TGCGCCAGCAGCTTGGCCACAGGGAGCTATGGCTACACCTTC
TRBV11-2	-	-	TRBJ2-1	CASSQNPRNEQFF	TGTGCCAGCAGCCAAAACCCCAGAAATGAGCAGTTCTTC
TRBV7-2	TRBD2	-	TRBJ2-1	CASSFRTSGSPEQFF	TGTGCCAGCAGCTTCCGGACTAGCGGGAGCCCTGAGCAGTTCTTC
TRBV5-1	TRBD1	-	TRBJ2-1	CASSFPPGGSEQFF	TGCGCCAGCAGCTTCCCTCCAGGGGGTAGTGAGCAGTTCTTC
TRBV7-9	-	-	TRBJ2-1	CASSSTAYNEQFF	TGTGCCAGCAGCTCGACAGCCTACAATGAGCAGTTCTTC
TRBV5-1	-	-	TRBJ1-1	CASSRTGTKNTEAFF	TGCGCCAGCAGCCGAACCGGGACAAAGAACACTGAAGCTTTCTTT
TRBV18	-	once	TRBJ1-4	CASSGRSDEKLFF	TGTGCCAGCTCAGGGAGGTCGGATGAAAAACTGTTTTTT
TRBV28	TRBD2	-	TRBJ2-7	CATSGTSGAEQYF	TGTGCCACCTCCGGGACTAGCGGGGCCGAGCAGTACTTC
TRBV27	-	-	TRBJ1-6	CASSMTRETPLHF	TGTGCCAGCAGTATGACCCGGGAGACACCCCTCCACTTT
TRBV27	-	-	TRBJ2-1	CASRAGTYNEQFF	TGTGCCAGCAGGGCCGGGACCTACAATGAGCAGTTCTTC
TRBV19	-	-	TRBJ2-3	CASSIRMGADTQYF	TGTGCCAGTAGTATTAGGATGGGAGCAGATACGCAGTATTTT
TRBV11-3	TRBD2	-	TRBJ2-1	CASSFGGSSYNEQFF	TGTGCCAGCAGCTTTGGCGGGAGCTCCTACAATGAGCAGTTCTTC
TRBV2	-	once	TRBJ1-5	CASSDFDRFNQPQHF	TGTGCCAGCAGTGACTTTGACAGGTTTAATCAGCCCCAGCATTTT
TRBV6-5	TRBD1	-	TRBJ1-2	CASSLGSGTVRGYTF	TGTGCCAGCAGTCTAGGGTCCGGGACAGTACGTGGCTACACCTTC
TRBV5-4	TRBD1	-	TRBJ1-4	CASSLKRTGRDEKLFF	TGTGCCAGCAGCTTGAAACGGACAGGGCGGGATGAAAAACTGTTTTTT
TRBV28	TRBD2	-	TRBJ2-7	CASSAGAYEQYF	TGTGCCAGCAGCGCGGGGGCCTACGAGCAGTACTTC
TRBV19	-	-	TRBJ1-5	CASSEWSNQPQHF	TGTGCCAGTAGTGAGTGGAGCAATCAGCCCCAGCATTTT
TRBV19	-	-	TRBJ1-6	CASSGREDSPLHF	TGTGCCAGTAGTGGACGGGAAGATTCACCCCTCCACTTT
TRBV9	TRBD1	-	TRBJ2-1	CASSDRDSNEQFF	TGTGCCAGCAGCGACCGGGACAGCAATGAGCAGTTCTTC
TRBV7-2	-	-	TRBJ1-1	CASSFPTHTEAFF	TGTGCCAGCAGCTTCCCAACTCACACTGAAGCTTTCTTT
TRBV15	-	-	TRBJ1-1	CATSSRLGENTEAFF	TGTGCCACCAGTTCTCGTTTGGGAGAGAACACTGAAGCTTTCTTT
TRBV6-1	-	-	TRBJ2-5	CASSDQGYETQYF	TGTGCCAGCAGTGATCAGGGTTACGAGACCCAGTACTTC
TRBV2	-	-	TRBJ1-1	CASSTGPTEAFF	TGTGCCAGCAGTACAGGGCCCACTGAAGCTTTCTTT
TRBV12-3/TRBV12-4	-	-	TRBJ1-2	CASTQSGGSGYTF	TGTGCCAGCACCCAAAGCGGCGGGAGTGGCTACACCTTC
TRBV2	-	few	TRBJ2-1	CASSPTRNEQFF	TGTGCCAGCAGTCCCACTAGGAATGAGCAGTTCTTC
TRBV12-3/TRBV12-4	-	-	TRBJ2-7	CASSPSGLEQYF	TGTGCCAGCAGTCCGAGCGGGCTGGAGCAGTACTTC
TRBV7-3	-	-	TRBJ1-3	CASSLGGTGNTIYF	TGTGCCAGCAGCTTAGGAGGGACTGGAAACACCATATATTTT
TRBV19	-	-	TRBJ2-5	CASSIGQGGQQTQYF	TGTGCCAGTAGTATAGGGCAGGGGGGCCAACAGACCCAGTACTTC
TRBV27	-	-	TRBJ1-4	CASSPSTGRTNEKLFF	TGTGCCAGCAGTCCCAGTACAGGGCGGACTAATGAAAAACTGTTTTTT
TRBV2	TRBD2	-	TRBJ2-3	CASGLAENTQYF	TGTGCCAGTGGACTAGCGGAAAATACGCAGTATTTT
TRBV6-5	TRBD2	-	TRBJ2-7	CASIFSAGGVGEQYF	TGTGCCAGCATCTTCTCGGCGGGGGGAGTTGGAGAGCAGTACTTC
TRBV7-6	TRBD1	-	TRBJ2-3	CASSSTGFGDTQYF	TGTGCCAGCAGCTCGACAGGGTTTGGAGATACGCAGTATTTT
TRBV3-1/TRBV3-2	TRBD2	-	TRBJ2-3	CASSQGAGGTQYF	TGTGCCAGCAGCCAAGGGGCGGGAGGGACGCAGTATTTT
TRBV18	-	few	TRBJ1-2	CASSSGLAGYGYTF	TGTGCCAGCTCATCGGGACTGGCCGGCTATGGCTACACCTTC
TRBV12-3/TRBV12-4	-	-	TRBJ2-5	CASSPATGTQYF	TGTGCCAGCAGTCCTGCCACGGGGACCCAGTACTTC
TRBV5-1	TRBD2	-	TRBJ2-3	CASSVSGRTVDTQYF	TGCGCCAGCAGCGTTAGCGGGAGGACGGTAGATACGCAGTATTTT
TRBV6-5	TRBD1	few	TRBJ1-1	CASSRDRGRTAEAFF	TGTGCCAGCAGCCGGGACAGGGGGCGTACAGCTGAAGCTTTCTTT
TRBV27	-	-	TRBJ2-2	CASSLRGATGELFF	TGTGCCAGCAGTTTAAGGGGTGCCACCGGGGAGCTGTTTTTT
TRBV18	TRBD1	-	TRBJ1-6	CASSPGTGSTNSPLHF	TGTGCCAGCTCACCGGGGACAGGAAGTACTAATTCACCCCTCCACTTT
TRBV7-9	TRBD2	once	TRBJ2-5	CASSLASGEETQYF	TGTGCCAGCAGCTTGGCTAGCGGGGAAGAGACCCAGTACTTC
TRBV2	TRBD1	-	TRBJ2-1	CASGAAGQGPKKQFF	TGTGCCAGCGGGGCGGCGGGACAGGGACCAAAGAAGCAGTTCTTC
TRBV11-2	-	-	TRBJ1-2	CASSLEGRDRGYTF	TGTGCCAGCAGCTTAGAAGGGAGAGATCGTGGCTACACCTTC